A single sample is the source of the 26 T cell receptor beta chains below, sequenced in a study of T cells after yellow fever vaccination. TCRdb itself ran the 5' RACE reads through MiXCR, one entry per CDR3 protein. The sample shows over 70,000 distinct CDR3 sequences, over 7.5% of them seen only once. This sample comprised CD8+ T cells sorted from PBMCs, obtained on the day of the yellow fever booster vaccination. Receptors were obtained from a man aged 25 to 45 who received the YFV17D yellow fever vaccine.

Many counts were recorded for this clonotype. The chain is built from TRBV12-3 or TRBV12-4 and TRBJ2-2, with D unclear. V was clipped by 4 bases and J by 2 bases, with 5 bases between them. This CDR3 has 13 residues. Written as DNA, the CDR3 is TGTGCCAGCAGTTACCCTAACACCGGGGAGCTGTTTTTT. Its protein is CASSYPNTGELFF.

This clonotype was detected a few times. The chain joins TRBV5-1 to TRBJ2-2; maybe TRBD1 (6 bases). The germline V gene encodes CDR1 SGHRS and CDR2 YFSETQ. The V end was cut by 2 bases, the J end by 2 bases, with 16 bases between. The CDR3 covers 17 residues. CDR3: CASSLGAGVDNTGELFF. The CDR3 nucleotides read TGCGCCAGCAGCTTAGGAGCAGGGGTGGACAACACCGGGGAGCTGTTTTTT.

This clonotype came up a few times. This chain joins TRBV6-5 and TRBJ2-1, with a tentative D call TRBD2 (6 bases). Trimming stripped 4 bases from V and 8 bases from J, with 18 bases between. The CDR3 runs to 15 residues. CDR1 is MNHEY, CDR2 SVGAGI, per germline. In DNA, the CDR3 is TGTGCCAGCAGTTCTCTCTCGGGAGTGCGAGATGAGCAGTTCTTC. Protein sequence: CASSSLSGVRDEQFF.

This clonotype was observed a handful of times. The rearrangement links TRBV7-2 to TRBJ2-7; TRBD2 is a possible D gene (5 bases). Germline V gene sequence: CDR1 SGHTA, CDR2 FQGNSA. Trimming removed 4 bases at V and 3 bases at J, with 10 bases between. The CDR3 is made up of 13 amino acids. CDR3 DNA: TGTGCCAGCAGCTCTGCGGGCCTCTACGAGCAGTACTTC. Protein: CASSSAGLYEQYF.

V gene TRBV19 combines with J gene TRBJ2-6, with unresolved D. From germline, CDR1 is LNHDA and CDR2 SQIVND (reference sequence). The V and J ends lost 3 bases and 2 bases respectively, with 5 bases between them. The CDR3 is made up of 14 amino acids. CDR3 bases: TGTGCCAGTAGTATCGTGCCTGGGGCCAACGTCCTGACTTTC. Amino acids: CASSIVPGANVLTF.

This sequence joins TRBV27 and TRBJ2-5; no firm D call. The CDR3 has 14 residues. With 3 bases removed from V and 4 bases from J, the gap between germline ends came to 12 bases. Per the germline V gene, CDR1 is MNHEY and CDR2 is SMNVEV (reference sequence). The CDR3 coding sequence is TGTGCCAGCAGTTTGGGTGGTACGTTAGAGACCCAGTACTTC. This translates into CASSLGGTLETQYF.

This clonotype was counted ten times or more. The chain has TRBV7-8 and TRBJ2-7; D not certain. CDR1 is SGHVS, CDR2 FQNEAQ, per germline. V lost 5 bases and J 13 bases, leaving 24 bases between the germline ends. The CDR3 length is 14 residues. The CDR3 DNA sequence: TGTGCCAGCAGCCAAGAGGTTGGTCAGAGAGAAGTCTACTTC. Protein product: CASSQEVGQREVYF. Full variable domain (remainder filled in from reference TRBV7-8 and TRBJ2-7): GAGVSQSPRYKVAKRGQDVALRCDPISGHVSLFWYQQALGQGPEFLTYFQNEAQLDKSGLPSDRFFAERPEGSVSTLKIQRTQQEDSAVYLCASSQEVGQREVYFGPGTRLTVT.

V gene TRBV7-9 combines with J gene TRBJ1-2; 8 bases map to TRBD1. Germline CDR1 and CDR2: SEHNR and FQNEAQ (reference sequence). The CDR3 is 14 residues long. The V gene end was trimmed by 5 bases and the J gene end by 3 bases; junction bases not matched to a gene: 5. CDR3 bases: TGTGCCAGCAGCCTCGGACAGGGAGACTATGGCTACACCTTC. Its translation is CASSLGQGDYGYTF.

The CDR3 region has the DNA TGCAGTGCTAGAATGGGACAGGGTCATACAGATACGCAGTATTTT. It encodes CSARMGQGHTDTQYF. V gene TRBV20-1 combines with J gene TRBJ2-3; 9 bases fit TRBD1. In germline, CDR1 is DFQATT, CDR2 SNEGSKA (reference sequence). With V trimmed by 2 bases and J by 3 bases, 6 bases remained unmatched. The length of the CDR3 is 15 residues.

This clonotype has only a few counts. The V call is TRBV27, the J call TRBJ2-7; TRBD1 aligns across 8 bases. Unmatched junction bases numbered 8, after V lost 5 bases and J lost 2 bases. The CDR3 covers 15 residues. CDR1 is MNHEY, CDR2 SMNVEV, per germline (reference sequence). The CDR3 sequence: CASSEDGTGAYEQYF. DNA of the CDR3: TGTGCCAGCAGTGAGGACGGGACAGGAGCCTACGAGCAGTACTTC.

A few counts support this clonotype. The V gene is TRBV11-3, the J gene TRBJ2-2; D is unclear. This CDR3 has 16 amino acids. Germline lookup yields CDR1 SGHNT and CDR2 YENEEA. V shed 4 bases and J shed 1 base, with 13 bases lying between them. The CDR3 loop reads CASSSYKSVNTGELFF. CDR3 sequence (DNA): TGTGCCAGCAGCTCTTACAAGAGTGTGAACACCGGGGAGCTGTTTTTT.

The J gene is TRBJ2-3, the V gene TRBV7-2; tentatively, D is TRBD2 (6 bases). V was shortened by 0 bases and J by 1 base, with 11 bases between the two germline ends. The CDR3 loop spans 16 amino acids. CDR1 SGHTA and CDR2 FQGNSA come from the germline V gene. The CDR3 spells CASSLAESGGTDTQYF. CDR3 coding DNA: TGTGCCAGCAGCTTAGCAGAGTCGGGAGGCACAGATACGCAGTATTTT.

This clonotype was observed many times. This rearrangement joins TRBV4-3 to TRBJ2-2; D gene ambiguous. CDR3 size: 14 residues. The V gene lost 0 bases and the J gene lost 2 bases, with 4 bases spanning the gap. Germline V gene lookup returns CDR1 LGHNA and CDR2 YSLEER. For the CDR3, the DNA is TGCGCCAGCAGCCAAGAACATAACACCGGGGAGCTGTTTTTT. It yields the protein CASSQEHNTGELFF.

This clonotype was counted at least ten times. The chain is built from TRBV5-6 and TRBJ1-1; no firm D call. The CDR3 covers 13 residues. V was cut by 0 bases and J by 3 bases, with 6 bases left in between. Looked up from germline, CDR1 is SGHDT and CDR2 is YYEEEE. CDR3 coding DNA: TGTGCCAGCAGCTTGGTAGGGCACACTGAAGCTTTCTTT. Translated: CASSLVGHTEAFF.

This clonotype was seen a handful of times. The chain employs TRBV10-2 and TRBJ2-1; a weak D match, TRBD2 (6 bases). V was shortened by 10 bases and J by 0 bases, with 19 bases between the two germline ends. The CDR3 totals 16 residues. Germline loops: CDR1 WSHSY, CDR2 SAAADI. The CDR3: CATAGSGRFSYNEQFF. CDR3 DNA: TGCGCCACCGCCGGGAGCGGCCGATTCTCCTACAATGAGCAGTTCTTC.

The V and J genes are TRBV20-1 and TRBJ2-5; 12 bases match TRBD2. CDR3 length: 15 amino acids. The V gene end was trimmed by 6 bases and the J gene end by 0 bases; junction bases not matched to a gene: 5. Germline V gives CDR1 DFQATT, CDR2 SNEGSKA (reference sequence). This CDR3 reads CSAQGLAGYQETQYF. The DNA for the CDR3 is TGCAGTGCCCAGGGACTAGCGGGTTACCAAGAGACCCAGTACTTC.

The table lists this clonotype with many counts. This sequence joins TRBV7-7 and TRBJ2-3; a weak D match, TRBD2 (5 bases). The V gene lost 5 bases and the J gene lost 0 bases, with 12 bases spanning the gap. Looked up from germline, CDR1 is SSHAT and CDR2 is FNYEAQ (reference sequence). The CDR3 is 15 amino acids. CDR3 DNA sequence: TGTGCCAGCAGCCGAACTAGAGGAAGCACAGATACGCAGTATTTT. The encoded protein is CASSRTRGSTDTQYF.

This clonotype has ten or more counts. The chain recombines TRBV7-2 with TRBJ2-2; D gene ambiguous. The germline CDR1 and CDR2 sequences are SGHTA and FQGNSA. Trimming left V 0 bases short and J 7 bases short, with 21 bases between. This CDR3 has 18 residues. CDR3 DNA sequence: TGTGCCAGCAGCTTAGCTGACCCGTGGTGCCAGCCTAACGGGGAGCTGTTTTTT. Protein product: CASSLADPWCQPNGELFF. The full variable domain, with the rest looked up from reference TRBV7-2 and TRBJ2-2, is GAGVSQSPSNKVTEKGKDVELRCDPISGHTALYWYRQSLGQGLEFLIYFQGNSAPDKSGLPSDRFSAERTGGSVSTLTIQRTQQEDSAVYLCASSLADPWCQPNGELFFGEGSRLTVL.

This clonotype turned up a few times. The chain uses TRBV5-4 and TRBJ2-1; TRBD2 aligns across 10 bases. Per germline, CDR1 SGHNT and CDR2 YYREEE (reference sequence). CDR3 length: 15 residues. V shed 4 bases and J 5 bases; nucleotides not matched to a gene: 6. This CDR3 is CASSPWTSGDNEQFF. For the CDR3, the DNA is TGTGCCAGCAGCCCGTGGACTAGCGGTGACAATGAGCAGTTCTTC.

This clonotype has just a few counts. This chain uses TRBV7-2 with TRBJ2-1; D perhaps matches TRBD1 (5 bases). The CDR3 length is 15 residues. The germline V gene encodes CDR1 SGHTA and CDR2 FQGNSA. The germline V and J ends were trimmed by 4 bases and 10 bases, with 20 bases remaining between them. CDR3 residues: CASSSPLAGYLEQFF. DNA of the CDR3: TGTGCCAGCAGCTCACCCTTGGCAGGGTATTTGGAGCAGTTCTTC.

In this sample, this clonotype turned up a few times. This rearrangement joins TRBV20-1 to TRBJ2-1, with D possibly matching TRBD2 (5 bases). Trimming shortened V by 4 bases and J by 1 base, and 14 bases separated the two germline ends. There are 15 residues in the CDR3. Germline-derived CDR1 and CDR2 are DFQATT and SNEGSKA (reference sequence). The CDR3 DNA sequence: TGCAGTGCTACCCCAGCGGCTAGGTCCTACAATGAGCAGTTCTTC. Protein sequence: CSATPAARSYNEQFF.

The chain uses TRBV6-1 and TRBJ2-2; 7 bases are shared with TRBD1. Germline values: CDR1 MNHNS, CDR2 SASEGT. After removal of 7 bases from V and 3 bases from J, the junction contained 8 bases not matched to a gene. This CDR3 comprises 15 residues. The CDR3 reads CASKPRDSYTGELFF. CDR3 sequence (DNA): TGTGCCAGCAAACCCCGGGACAGCTACACCGGGGAGCTGTTTTTT.

The chain joins TRBV4-3 to TRBJ2-7, with 8 bases lining up with TRBD2. V trimming: 0 bases; J trimming: 1 base; junction bases outside the gene matches: 8. The CDR3 runs 17 residues. Per germline, CDR1 LGHNA and CDR2 YSLEER. The CDR3 region is CASSQDGDAGGSYEQYF. The CDR3 DNA reads TGCGCCAGCAGCCAAGATGGCGATGCGGGAGGATCCTACGAGCAGTACTTC.

The chain recombines TRBV12-3 or TRBV12-4 with TRBJ2-1, with 8 bases aligning to TRBD2. V lost 6 bases, J lost 6 bases, and 10 bases stayed unmatched. This CDR3 has 15 residues. The CDR3 nucleotides read TGTGCCAGCAGCTACGGGACTAGTACTTTCAATGAGCAGTTCTTC. Protein: CASSYGTSTFNEQFF.

This clonotype was seen only a few times. The gene calls are TRBV5-1 and TRBJ2-1; a possible D gene is TRBD2 (5 bases). V lost 0 bases, J lost 8 bases, and 21 bases lay in between. Germline V gene data show CDR1 as SGHRS and CDR2 as YFSETQ. There are 17 residues in the CDR3. The CDR3 coding sequence is TGCGCCAGCAGCTTGGCCGTCCCAGGACTGGTCGGCGATGAGCAGTTCTTC. Encoded protein: CASSLAVPGLVGDEQFF.

There are a few counts of this clonotype. The rearrangement uses TRBV27 and TRBJ2-2; 8 bases are a match to TRBD2. CDR1 and CDR2 from the germline V gene are MNHEY and SMNVEV (reference sequence). This CDR3 has 20 amino acids. V was clipped by 0 bases and J by 3 bases; unmatched bases: 15. The CDR3 here is CASSLSGLFERETHTGELFF. For the CDR3, the DNA is TGTGCCAGCAGTTTATCGGGATTGTTTGAGCGGGAGACGCACACCGGGGAGCTGTTTTTT.